This T cell receptor beta chain was captured in a study of cytomegalovirus exposure and HLA in healthy donors. General study results and limits: Most CMV-associated TCR beta chains appeared HLA-restricted in a later analysis.

For this clone: Its target is unknown.

The CDR3 sequence is 16 residues long. Germline CDR1 SGHAT, CDR2 FQNNGV. Unmatched junction bases numbered 12, after V lost 2 bases and J lost 5 bases. Use of 60 Vbeta and 13 Jbeta primers characterized the PCR. Profiling relied on immunoSEQ multiplex PCR, and the TCRdb table lists in-frame clones only, not all of them. The repertoire holds some 150,000 clones, 70% to 85% seen once, with around 2.3% in the top ten. The specimen sequenced was PBMCs. V and J are TRBV11-2 and TRBJ2-7, with 7 bases aligning to TRBD2. The clonotype comes from a man in his thirties or forties in good health and CMV-seronegative. CDR3 sequence reads: CASSLISGHGRDEQYF. Here the CDR3 DNA reads TGTGCCAGCAGCTTAATTTCGGGCCATGGGAGGGACGAGCAGTACTTC.